This is a list of T cell receptor beta chains from one sample in a study of cytomegalovirus exposure and HLA in healthy donors. Clones were read by immunoSEQ multiplex PCR, and TCRdb kept only the in-frame ones, dropping some. Of nearly 300,000 clones detected, about nine tenths appear once; the ten largest clones hold about 4%. The sample was PBMCs. Source of these receptors: a man aged 35-49 years in good health and CMV-seropositive. The CDR3 runs from the conserved cysteine through the conserved F or W. A D gene is named only where the DNA matches it firmly. Size is omitted from some rows. Given values are once, few, many or a class for expanded clones.

clone_size d_call j_call cdr3_length v_call cdr3_nt cdr3_aa
- - TRBJ2-7 14 TRBV28 TGTGCCAGCAGTTTACTTCAGGGTTCGGTCGAGCAGTACTTC CASSLLQGSVEQYF
- TRBD1 TRBJ2-2 17 TRBV10-3 TGTGCCATCAGTGAGCTAAACAGGGGGCCCAACACCGGGGAGCTGTTTTTT CAISELNRGPNTGELFF
- - TRBJ1-3 17 TRBV11-2 TGTGCCAGCAGCTTAGCCCCCAGGGGCCCTCTCGGAAACACCATATATTTT CASSLAPRGPLGNTIYF
- - TRBJ2-7 14 TRBV27 TGTGCCAGCAGTTTTGGGGGCAGAACCTACGAGCAGTACTTC CASSFGGRTYEQYF
- - TRBJ2-7 14 TRBV19 TGTGCCAGTAGTCTAGGGCACATCACCTACGAGCAGTACTTC CASSLGHITYEQYF
- - TRBJ1-1 14 TRBV7-9 TGTGCCAGCAGCAGACCGGGGGGGGACACTGAAGCTTTCTTT CASSRPGGDTEAFF
few TRBD1 TRBJ2-7 14 TRBV10-3 TGTGCCATCAGTGATTTGGGACAGGGGGACGAGCAGTACTTC CAISDLGQGDEQYF
- - TRBJ2-3 17 TRBV6-9 TGTGCCAGCAGTTATTCGAATGGGCCAGGGAACACAGATACGCAGTATTTT CASSYSNGPGNTDTQYF
- TRBD1 TRBJ2-7 14 TRBV19 TGTGCCAGTAGGAAGTCTGGACAGGGCTCCGAGCAGTACTTC CASRKSGQGSEQYF
- - TRBJ2-5 14 TRBV7-9 TGTGCCAGCAGCTTAGTAGCTAGCTTGGAGACCCAGTACTTC CASSLVASLETQYF
once TRBD2 TRBJ2-2 16 TRBV6-6 TGTGCCAGCAGCCCTTGGACTAGCGGCTACACCGGGGAGCTGTTTTTT CASSPWTSGYTGELFF
- TRBD1 TRBJ1-4 15 TRBV6-4 TGTGCCAGCAGCCCAACAGGGGCCTCTGGAGAAAAACTGTTTTTT CASSPTGASGEKLFF
- - TRBJ2-7 14 TRBV19 TGTGCCAGTAGTATAATGGGACACCCCTACGAGCAGTACTTC CASSIMGHPYEQYF
once TRBD2 TRBJ2-5 16 TRBV4-3 TGCGCCAGCAGCTTCTTGACTAGCGGGAAAACGGAGACCCAGTACTTC CASSFLTSGKTETQYF
- - TRBJ2-7 17 TRBV7-2 TGTGCCAGCAGCTTAAACTATAATCTCGCGGGGCATTACGAGCAGTACTTC CASSLNYNLAGHYEQYF
- - TRBJ2-5 16 TRBV11-3 TGTGCCAGCAGTCTGGCGACGCGAGGGAGAATGCAGACCCAGTACTTC CASSLATRGRMQTQYF
once TRBD1 TRBJ2-7 13 TRBV6-5 TGTGCCAGCAGGGATGGACAGGACTACGAGCAGTACTTC CASRDGQDYEQYF
- TRBD2 TRBJ2-3 18 TRBV23-1 TGCGCCAGCAGTCAATCGGGGGTAGCGGGAGGGTTCACAGATACGCAGTATTTT CASSQSGVAGGFTDTQYF
- TRBD2 TRBJ2-5 18 TRBV11-2 TGTGCCAGCAGCTTTACGGGCGCTAGCGGATTCTTAGGGGAGACCCAGTACTTC CASSFTGASGFLGETQYF
- TRBD2 TRBJ2-1 14 TRBV4-1 TGCGCCAGCAGCCAGTTACTAGCGACGGATGAGCAGTTCTTC CASSQLLATDEQFF
- - TRBJ2-3 14 TRBV28 TGTGCCAGCATGTCTGCGGCAGGCACAGATACGCAGTATTTT CASMSAAGTDTQYF
- - TRBJ2-1 13 TRBV2 TGTGCCAGCAGACCTCGTAGCGCTCCTGAGCAGTTCTTC CASRPRSAPEQFF
- TRBD2 TRBJ2-1 19 TRBV7-6 TGTGCCAGCAGCTTAGACAGGGATTTTAGCGGGAGTTCCTACAATGAGCAGTTCTTC CASSLDRDFSGSSYNEQFF
- - TRBJ1-4 13 TRBV6-1 TGTGCCACTACGACAGGTTCACAGGAAAAACTGTTTTTT CATTTGSQEKLFF
few - TRBJ1-5 14 TRBV27 TGTGCCAGCAGTTGGGGGGGCCGAAATCAGCCCCAGCATTTT CASSWGGRNQPQHF
- - TRBJ1-4 16 TRBV4-1 TGCGCCAGCAGCCAAGATGGGCTAGGGGCTAATGAAAAACTGTTTTTT CASSQDGLGANEKLFF
once TRBD2 TRBJ2-5 15 TRBV7-3 TGTGCCAGCAGCTTCGGACTAGCCGCCGGAGAGGCCCAGTACTTC CASSFGLAAGEAQYF
- - TRBJ2-2 14 TRBV18 TGTGCCAGCTCACCAAGGGGGATTACCGGGGAGCTGTTTTTT CASSPRGITGELFF
- TRBD1 TRBJ2-7 13 TRBV7-3 TGTGCCAGCAGCATCATACAGGGGCGGGAGCAGTACTTC CASSIIQGREQYF
- TRBD2 TRBJ2-1 16 TRBV4-1 TGCGCCAGCAGCCAAGAGTTAACGGGAGGGATTAATGAGCAGTTCTTC CASSQELTGGINEQFF
- TRBD2 TRBJ2-1 17 TRBV27 TGTGCCAGCACCCCCCTGGGGCTAGCGGGAGGCCGGAGTGAGCAGTTCTTC CASTPLGLAGGRSEQFF
- - TRBJ2-7 15 TRBV4-1 TGCGCCAGCAGCTTCCACCTTCGGGGAGGCTACGAGCAGTACTTC CASSFHLRGGYEQYF
few - TRBJ2-7 13 TRBV19 TGTGCCAGTAGCCCTCGACACCTTTCTGAGCAGTACTTC CASSPRHLSEQYF
few TRBD2 TRBJ2-3 15 TRBV4-1 TGCGCCAGCAGCCTCAGACTAGCGGGAACAGATACGCAGTATTTT CASSLRLAGTDTQYF
- - TRBJ1-1 13 TRBV6-5 TGTGCCAGCAGTGCATACCGGGACACTGACGCTTTCTTT CASSAYRDTDAFF
- - TRBJ2-7 15 TRBV15 TGTGCCACCAGCAGAATACAGGCGAGCTCCTACGAGCAGTACTTC CATSRIQASSYEQYF
- - TRBJ1-2 16 TRBV21-1 TGTGCCAGCAGCAAACCCCCAGATCGTTCCACCTATGGCTACACCTTC CASSKPPDRSTYGYTF
few - TRBJ2-7 15 TRBV7-9 TGTTCCAGCAGCTTAGTTGGGACACACTCCTACGAGCAGTACTTC CSSSLVGTHSYEQYF
- TRBD2 TRBJ2-7 15 TRBV11-3 TGTGCCAGCAGCTTACGAGCGGGAGGGCTGTACGAGCAGTACTTC CASSLRAGGLYEQYF
once - TRBJ1-3 15 TRBV5-1 TGCGCCAGCAGCTTGGGGGACACCGGAGGAAACACCATATATTTT CASSLGDTGGNTIYF
- TRBD2 TRBJ2-7 18 TRBV6-1 TGTGCCAGCAGTGAAGATATCTACGGTAGCGGGAGCGGCTACGAGCAGTACTTC CASSEDIYGSGSGYEQYF
- TRBD1 TRBJ1-3 15 TRBV19 TGTGCCAGTAGTACAACAGGGGGAGCTGGAAACACCATATATTTT CASSTTGGAGNTIYF
- TRBD1 TRBJ1-2 15 TRBV4-3 TGCGCCAGCAGCCAGCCGGGACAGGGTCTTGACGGCTACACCTTC CASSQPGQGLDGYTF
- TRBD2 TRBJ2-3 13 TRBV19 TGTGCCAGTATGCGGGGGGGCGCAGATACGCAGTATTTT CASMRGGADTQYF
- TRBD1 TRBJ1-2 14 TRBV6-1 TGTGCCAGCAGGGGCGGGACAGCAAACTATGGCTACACCTTC CASRGGTANYGYTF
- - TRBJ1-1 13 TRBV11-3 TGTGCCAGCAGCTTATCGAGGAACACTGAAGCTTTCTTT CASSLSRNTEAFF
- TRBD2 TRBJ2-3 16 TRBV18 TGTGCCAGCTCACCACCCGTAGCGGGAGATGGAGATACGCAGTATTTT CASSPPVAGDGDTQYF
- - TRBJ2-7 12 TRBV5-1 TGCGCCAGCAGCTTTACAGGGCCCGAGCAGTACTTC CASSFTGPEQYF
once - TRBJ2-3 15 TRBV4-3 TGCGCCAGCAGCCCCAGACAGAGAAGCACAGATACGCAGTATTTT CASSPRQRSTDTQYF